This TCR beta chain was sequenced in a study of sequential checkpoint blockade in melanoma. With 5 bases removed from V and 2 bases from J, the gap between germline ends came to 7 bases. The CDR3 covers 12 residues. Germline V CDR1 and CDR2: KGHSH, LQKENI. By share of the sample, this clone is medium-sized. The data were produced by immunoSEQ multiplex PCR, yet TCRdb's version contains in-frame clones alone and is incomplete. The table shows over 6,000 clones, with around 78% occurring only once. Treatment specified: randomized to nivolumab then ipilimumab (arm A) or the reverse (arm B). None of the patients previously received DNA-damaging chemotherapy.

The chain is built from TRBV18 and TRBJ2-7; no clear D gene. The material was CD8+ T cells sorted from blood (inferred from file names), obtained from a patient given nivolumab and ipilimumab in sequence. The TCR sequence derives from a human donor with melanoma. The CDR3 loop is CASSYTPYEQYF. DNA for the CDR3: TGTGCCAGCTCATACACCCCCTACGAGCAGTACTTC. The full variable domain, in which reference TRBV18 and TRBJ2-7 provide the parts outside the CDR3, is NAGVMQNPRHLVRRRGQEARLRCSPMKGHSHVYWYRQLPEEGLKFMVYLQKENIIDESGMPKERFSAEFPKEGPSILRIQQVVRGDSAAYFCASSYTPYEQYFGPGTRLTVT.